This T cell receptor beta chain was recorded in a study of Tregs in tolerant kidney transplant recipients (dated by TCRdb to between 2019 and 2020). Study-level background: Before combined kidney and bone marrow transplantation, this study identified donor-specific regulatory T cells using TCRbeta sequencing and then followed those same cells after transplant.

For TCRbeta CDR3 sequencing, genomic DNA was extracted from sorted cells using the QIAGEN DNeasy Blood and Tissue Kit. High-throughput TCRbeta CDR3 sequencing, including PCR amplification with bias correction and internal controls, was performed commercially through immunoSEQ. In the authors' own workflow: A unique productive TCRbeta sequence was defined by the CDR3 nucleotide sequence when primers matched, and otherwise by the CDR3 amino acid sequence together with the Vbeta and Jbeta genes. As a correction for sorting error, sequences shared between sorted populations at a frequency ratio of 2:1 or less were discarded, and the remaining shared sequences were assigned to the higher population. A sequence counted as donor-reactive if, in CFSE-low cells, the sequence had a frequency of at least 0.01% and was expanded at least 5-fold compared with unstimulated cells. Repertoire divergence was quantified by Jensen-Shannon divergence using the top 100 TCRbeta sequences ranked by frequency. For any sample with multiple sequencing runs, sorting error was corrected in each run separately before the runs were pooled. TCRdb provides this immuneACCESS table in a form limited to in-frame rearrangements. Some clones are lacking; in checked studies, under half of them reflect an unresolved V gene, and why the rest are absent is not known. V, J and clone size were drawn from that table, and D and trimming were deduced from the DNA. The sample contains 54,000 or so clones, 90% to 95% of them found a single time. The ten biggest clones cover approximately 16% of the sample.

The transplants used related donors with nonmyeloablative bone marrow transplantation, and mixed chimerism in the human trials was transient. Thawed PBMCs were FACS-sorted into unstimulated Tregs (CD4+CD25+CD127-), CD4+ non-Tregs (CD4+CD25-), CD4 cells and CD8 cells. A few combined kidney and bone marrow transplant recipients from the ITN036ST trial were included as patients, and samples were available only from these trial subjects. Healthy control blood was processed by Ficoll density gradient to PBMCs and cryopreserved; patient PBMCs were collected before and after transplant. Results and caveats for the whole study, not just this receptor: In tolerant patients, the expansion of donor-specific Tregs was greater than global Treg expansion, suggesting that the expansion was antigen-driven rather than nonspecific. Because the study included only a small number of patients, the results must be confirmed in larger populations and under other immunosuppression protocols. Biological reproducibility was not directly addressed, though technical replication error appeared minimal. PCR primers changed over time for some patients, so nucleotide-level comparison across those patients' samples was not possible. Expanding Tregs with activated donor B cells appeared to identify the most biologically relevant and donor-specific TCRbeta repertoire.

CDR1 and CDR2, looked up from the germline V gene, are MGHRA and YSYEKL. Measured from the cysteine to the phenylalanine, the CDR3 is 16 residues long. Only the CDR3 DNA is retained, 48 bases long and in frame from the first base. After removal of 0 bases from V and 3 bases from J, the junction retains 5 bases not matched to a gene. About this clone: This clone's antigen is unknown. Per-nucleotide qualities are absent, and no much larger clonotype sits a single base away.

This sequence was found in a human patient who received a combined kidney and bone marrow transplant. Following a transplant, some T cells may be graft donor cells, not patient cells. The V and J genes are TRBV4-1 and TRBJ2-7; 10 junctional bases match TRBD2. Sequenced material: CD8+ T cells from blood (PBMCs), taken 24 months after the transplant. The CDR3 is CASSQDQRGGLYEQYF. The base sequence is TGCGCCAGCAGCCAAGATCAGCGGGGGGGCCTCTACGAGCAGTACTTC.